A single sample gave rise to the 21 T cell receptor beta chains below, sequenced in a study of long-term antiretroviral therapy in people with HIV. Investigators performed immunoSEQ version v3.0 at survey level. Sequencing was performed with immunoSEQ multiplex PCR; in TCRdb, only in-frame clones are kept and a portion is missing. The data contain 20,000 to 25,000 clones, roughly 80% of them seen just once; the ten biggest clones take up about 6%. This sample comprised unsorted PBMCs, obtained 0.2 years after starting antiretroviral therapy. Source of these receptors: a woman aged 25 to 39 with HIV.

The sample holds one count of this clone. The chain joins TRBV2 to TRBJ1-2; D is unresolved. V was trimmed by 4 bases and J by 1 base, leaving 7 bases between them. This CDR3 is 13 amino acids long. Per germline, CDR1 SNHLY and CDR2 FYNNEI. As DNA, the CDR3 is TGTGCCAGCAGTGTAAACCTTAACTATGGCTACACCTTC. Its translation is CASSVNLNYGYTF. Supplemented by reference TRBV2 and TRBJ1-2, the full variable domain reads EPEVTQTPSHQVTQMGQEVILRCVPISNHLYFYWYRQILGQKVEFLVSFYNNEISEKSEIFDDQFSVERPDGSNFTLKIRSTKLEDSAMYFCASSVNLNYGYTFGSGTRLTVV.

The genes are TRBV6-5 and TRBJ1-5; D uncertain. The CDR3 has 14 amino acids. Deletions cut 6 bases from V and 0 bases from J, with 9 bases between. Germline V gene sequence: CDR1 MNHEY, CDR2 SVGAGI. The CDR3 nucleotides are TGTGCCAGCAGCCCTCAGAGTAGCAATCAGCCCCAGCATTTT. Amino acids: CASSPQSSNQPQHF.

The chain has TRBV6-5 and TRBJ1-1; TRBD1 is a possible D gene (5 bases). Germline-derived CDR1 and CDR2 are MNHEY and SVGAGI. Trimming cost V 6 bases and J 6 bases, with 14 bases left between them. The CDR3 runs 13 residues. Here the CDR3 reads CASSQGLAPEAFF. The DNA of the CDR3 is TGTGCCAGCAGCCAGGGACTGGCCCCTGAAGCTTTCTTT.

The chain is built from TRBV5-6 and TRBJ2-7; 8 nucleotides agree with TRBD1. The germline V gene encodes CDR1 SGHDT and CDR2 YYEEEE. After removal of 1 base from V and 5 bases from J, the junction contained 5 bases not matched to a gene. The CDR3 has 14 residues. The CDR3 DNA reads as TGTGCCAGCAGCTTGCCAGGACAGGGAGACGAGCAGTACGTC. Amino acid sequence: CASSLPGQGDEQYV.

This chain joins TRBV27 and TRBJ1-5, with 8 bases that match TRBD1. V was clipped by 3 bases and J by 7 bases; unmatched bases: 17. Per the germline V gene, CDR1 is MNHEY and CDR2 is SMNVEV (reference sequence). CDR3 length: 18 amino acids. The CDR3 protein is CASSFRGTATGVHQPQHF. The CDR3 nucleotides are TGTGCCAGCAGTTTTAGGGGGACGGCGACAGGGGTTCACCAGCCCCAGCATTTT.

Only a few counts were recorded for this clone. The chain uses TRBV29-1 and TRBJ2-7; possibly TRBD1 for D (5 bases). Germline-derived CDR1 and CDR2 are SQVTM and ANQGSEA. The V and J ends lost 3 bases and 3 bases respectively, with 6 bases between them. The CDR3 extends over 11 amino acids. This chain's CDR3 is CSVEQGYEQYV. In nucleotides, the CDR3 is TGCAGCGTTGAGCAGGGCTACGAGCAGTACGTC.

The chain is built from TRBV27 and TRBJ1-6; D might be TRBD1 (5 bases). Looked up from germline, CDR1 is MNHEY and CDR2 is SMNVEV (reference sequence). Between the trimmed V and J ends, which lost 2 bases and 13 bases, there was a span of 18 bases. The CDR3 covers 15 residues. The CDR3 DNA reads as TGTGCCAGCAGTTTAAGAAGACAGATATTCTCCCCCCTCCACTTT. It specifies CASSLRRQIFSPLHF.

The rearrangement joins TRBV15 to TRBJ1-4; TRBD1 matches at 10 bases. V dropped 8 bases and J dropped 5; count of bases not matched to a gene: 5. The germline CDR1 and CDR2 sequences are LNHNV and YYDKDF (reference sequence). This CDR3 is 14 amino acids long. CDR3 sequence reads: CATRQGAKNEKLFF. CDR3 nucleotides: TGTGCCACCCGACAGGGGGCAAAAAATGAAAAACTGTTTTTT.

The V gene is TRBV9, the J gene TRBJ2-5; D possibly corresponds to TRBD1 (6 bases). The germline V and J ends were trimmed by 4 bases and 1 base, with 17 bases remaining between them. Germline V gene sequence: CDR1 SGDLS, CDR2 YYNGEE. The length of the CDR3 is 16 residues. CDR3 nucleotides: TGTGCCAGCAGCCCCGGGCCCGGGACACTCCAAGAGACCCAGTACTTC. This gives the protein CASSPGPGTLQETQYF.

There are a few counts of this clone. The J gene is TRBJ1-2, the V gene TRBV18; D is uncertain. Germline assignment: CDR1 KGHSH and CDR2 LQKENI. The V end was cut by 2 bases, the J end by 7 bases, with 8 bases between. This CDR3 comprises 12 residues. The CDR3 DNA is TGTGCCAGCTCACCAGGGAATGGTGGCTACACCTTC. Amino acids: CASSPGNGGYTF. Using reference TRBV18 and TRBJ1-2 for the parts outside the CDR3, the full variable domain is NAGVMQNPRHLVRRRGQEARLRCSPMKGHSHVYWYRQLPEEGLKFMVYLQKENIIDESGMPKERFSAEFPKEGPSILRIQQVVRGDSAAYFCASSPGNGGYTFGSGTRLTVV.

This sequence joins TRBV2 and TRBJ2-7; 7 bases are a match to TRBD1. The CDR3 contains 14 residues. The germline V gene has CDR1 SNHLY and CDR2 FYNNEI. The V segment lost 7 bases and the J segment 5 bases; nucleotides outside the gene matches: 11. This CDR3 reads CASKDRQGVHEQYF. CDR3 bases: TGTGCCAGCAAAGACCGACAGGGAGTCCACGAGCAGTACTTC.

The chain recombines TRBV29-1 with TRBJ2-1; maybe TRBD1 (6 bases). This CDR3 has 10 residues. CDR1 SQVTM and CDR2 ANQGSEA come from the germline V gene. Deletions cut 7 bases from V and 9 bases from J, with 10 bases between. CDR3 protein: CSGQDSEQFF. The DNA of the CDR3 is TGCAGCGGGCAGGACAGTGAGCAGTTCTTC.

This clone was seen just once. The chain couples TRBV6-5 to TRBJ2-2; D is uncertain. Germline V gene data show CDR1 as MNHEY and CDR2 as SVGAGI. With 0 bases removed from V and 8 bases from J, the gap between germline ends came to 7 bases. The CDR3 sequence is 13 residues long. The CDR3 sequence is CASSYSIYGELFF. The CDR3 coding sequence is TGTGCCAGCAGTTACTCGATTTATGGGGAGCTGTTTTTT.

This rearrangement joins TRBV5-5 to TRBJ1-5; D call uncertain. This CDR3 has 15 residues. V lost 2 bases to trimming and J lost 3 bases, with 12 bases between them. CDR1 is SGHKS, CDR2 YYEKEE, per germline (reference sequence). The chain's CDR3 is CASSFGDRPNQPQHF. In DNA, the CDR3 is TGTGCCAGCAGCTTCGGGGATAGACCCAATCAGCCCCAGCATTTT.

In this sample, this clone turned up once. V usage is TRBV30 and J usage is TRBJ2-2, with TRBD1 matching 7 bases. V dropped 2 bases and J dropped 6; count of bases not matched to a gene: 0. Germline CDR1 GTSNPN, CDR2 SVGIG (reference sequence). This CDR3 contains 12 residues. The CDR3 protein is CAWSRGPGELFF. The CDR3 DNA follows: TGTGCCTGGAGTAGGGGGCCCGGGGAGCTGTTTTTT.

The V gene is TRBV2, the J gene TRBJ1-2; no firm D call. CDR3 length: 11 amino acids. CDR1 and CDR2 (germline): SNHLY, FYNNEI. The V end lost 5 bases, the J end lost 6 bases, and 7 bases lay between the germline ends. The CDR3 DNA reads TGTGCCAGCAGTTATGGAGATGGCTACACCTTC. Translating it yields CASSYGDGYTF.

The chain has TRBV7-9 and TRBJ2-1; weak D call: TRBD2 (6 bases). CDR3 length: 13 residues. Trimming stripped 0 bases from V and 6 bases from J, with 6 bases between. Germline-derived CDR1 and CDR2 are SEHNR and FQNEAQ (reference sequence). CDR3 DNA sequence: TGTGCCAGCAGCTTAGCGGGAGGCAATGAGCAGTTCTTC. Translated, it gives CASSLAGGNEQFF.

The chain is built from TRBV11-2 and TRBJ1-1, with no clear D. V was trimmed by 5 bases and J by 2 bases, leaving 9 bases between them. The CDR3 is 13 residues long. Germline values: CDR1 SGHAT, CDR2 FQNNGV. The CDR3 DNA reads as TGTGCCAGCAGCCCATTCGGTAACACTGAAGCTTTCTTT. This gives the protein CASSPFGNTEAFF.

This sequence joins TRBV5-1 and TRBJ2-1; D possibly uses TRBD1 or TRBD2 (5 bases each). The CDR3 consists of 14 residues. CDR1 and CDR2 (germline): SGHRS, YFSETQ. Trimming pared 4 bases from V and 8 bases from J, leaving 16 bases between. Written as DNA, the CDR3 is TGCGCCAGCAGCCTGTTGGGGGTTATGGATGAGCAGTTCTTC. This encodes CASSLLGVMDEQFF.

The rearrangement joins TRBV7-8 to TRBJ2-1, with D possibly matching TRBD2 (6 bases). Germline assignment: CDR1 SGHVS and CDR2 FQNEAQ. V was shortened by 4 bases and J by 4 bases, with 20 bases between the two germline ends. This CDR3 contains 17 residues. For the CDR3, the DNA is TGTGCCAGCAGCTCCTTACCCGGGGGAAGCTCATACAATGAGCAGTTCTTC. This translates into CASSSLPGGSSYNEQFF. Full variable domain (rest looked up from reference TRBV7-8 and TRBJ2-1): GAGVSQSPRYKVAKRGQDVALRCDPISGHVSLFWYQQALGQGPEFLTYFQNEAQLDKSGLPSDRFFAERPEGSVSTLKIQRTQQEDSAVYLCASSSLPGGSSYNEQFFGPGTRLTVL.

This sequence joins TRBV29-1 and TRBJ1-2; D unclear. V lost 0 bases to trimming and J lost 8 bases, with 16 bases between them. This CDR3 has 14 amino acids. From germline, CDR1 is SQVTM and CDR2 ANQGSEA. CDR3 sequence: CSVEDLTHRKGYTF. The CDR3 bases are TGCAGCGTTGAAGATCTAACGCATCGGAAGGGCTACACCTTC.